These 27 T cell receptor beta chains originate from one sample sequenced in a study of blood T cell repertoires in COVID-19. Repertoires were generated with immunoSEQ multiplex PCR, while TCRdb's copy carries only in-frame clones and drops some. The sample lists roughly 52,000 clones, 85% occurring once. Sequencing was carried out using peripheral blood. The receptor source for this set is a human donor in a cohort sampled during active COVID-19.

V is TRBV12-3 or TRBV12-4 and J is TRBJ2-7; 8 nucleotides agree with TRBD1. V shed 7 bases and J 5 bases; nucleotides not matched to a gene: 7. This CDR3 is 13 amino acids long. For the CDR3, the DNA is TGTGCCAGCACCAGAGGACAGGGAAACGAGCAGTACTTC. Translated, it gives CASTRGQGNEQYF.

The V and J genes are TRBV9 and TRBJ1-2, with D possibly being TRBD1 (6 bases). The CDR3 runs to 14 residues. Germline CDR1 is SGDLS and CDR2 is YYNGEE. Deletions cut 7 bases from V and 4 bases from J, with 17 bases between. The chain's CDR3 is CASHPGGASYGYTF. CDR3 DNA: TGTGCCAGCCACCCTGGGGGGGCTAGCTATGGCTACACCTTC.

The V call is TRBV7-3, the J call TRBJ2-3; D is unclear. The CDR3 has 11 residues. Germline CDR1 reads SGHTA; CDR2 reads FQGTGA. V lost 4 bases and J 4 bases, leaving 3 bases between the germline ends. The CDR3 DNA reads TGTGCCAGCAGCTCTGCAGATACGCAGTATTTT. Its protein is CASSSADTQYF.

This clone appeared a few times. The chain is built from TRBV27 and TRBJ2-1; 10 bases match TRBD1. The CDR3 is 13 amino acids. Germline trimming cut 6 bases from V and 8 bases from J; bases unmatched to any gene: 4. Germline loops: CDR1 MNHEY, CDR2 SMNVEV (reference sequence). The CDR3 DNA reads TGTGCCAGCAGGGGACAGGGGTCGCATGAGCAGTTCTTC. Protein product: CASRGQGSHEQFF.

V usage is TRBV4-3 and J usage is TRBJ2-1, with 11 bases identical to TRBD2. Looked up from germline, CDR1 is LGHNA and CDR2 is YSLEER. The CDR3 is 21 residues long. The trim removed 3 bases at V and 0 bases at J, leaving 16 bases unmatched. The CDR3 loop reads CASSQNPPGLAALSSYNEQFF. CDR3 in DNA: TGCGCCAGCAGCCAGAACCCCCCGGGACTAGCGGCACTGAGCTCCTACAATGAGCAGTTCTTC.

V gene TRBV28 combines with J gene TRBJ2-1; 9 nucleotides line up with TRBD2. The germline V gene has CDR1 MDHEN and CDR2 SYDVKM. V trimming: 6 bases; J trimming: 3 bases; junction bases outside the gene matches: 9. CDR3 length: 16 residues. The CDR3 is CASRTLAGANYNEQFF. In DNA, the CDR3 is TGTGCCAGCAGAACATTAGCGGGAGCCAACTACAATGAGCAGTTCTTC.

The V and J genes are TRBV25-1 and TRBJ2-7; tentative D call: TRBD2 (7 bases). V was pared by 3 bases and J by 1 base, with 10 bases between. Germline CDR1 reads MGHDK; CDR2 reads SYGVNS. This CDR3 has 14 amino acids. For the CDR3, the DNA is TGTGCCAGCAGTGAGGGAGGGGGGTCCTACGAGCAGTACTTC. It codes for CASSEGGGSYEQYF.

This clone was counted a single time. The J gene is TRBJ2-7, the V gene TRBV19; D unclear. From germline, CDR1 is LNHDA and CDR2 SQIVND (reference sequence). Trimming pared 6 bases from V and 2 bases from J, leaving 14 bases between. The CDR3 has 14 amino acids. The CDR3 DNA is TGTGCCAGTAGCATCGCCGGAGTAGCCTACGAGCAGTACTTC. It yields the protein CASSIAGVAYEQYF.

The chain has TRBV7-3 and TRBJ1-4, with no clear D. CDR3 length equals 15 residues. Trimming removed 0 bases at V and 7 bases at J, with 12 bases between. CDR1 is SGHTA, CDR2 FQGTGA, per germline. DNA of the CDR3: TGTGCCAGCAGCTTAACAGCAGGCGGGAGTGAAAAACTGTTTTTT. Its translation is CASSLTAGGSEKLFF.

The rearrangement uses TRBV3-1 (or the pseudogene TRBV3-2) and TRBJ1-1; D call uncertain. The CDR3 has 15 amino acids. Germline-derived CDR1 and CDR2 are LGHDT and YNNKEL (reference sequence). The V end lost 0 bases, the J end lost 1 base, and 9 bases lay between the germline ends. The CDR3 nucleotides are TGTGCCAGCAGCCAAGATCCTCCCCGGAACACTGAAGCTTTCTTT. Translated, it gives CASSQDPPRNTEAFF.

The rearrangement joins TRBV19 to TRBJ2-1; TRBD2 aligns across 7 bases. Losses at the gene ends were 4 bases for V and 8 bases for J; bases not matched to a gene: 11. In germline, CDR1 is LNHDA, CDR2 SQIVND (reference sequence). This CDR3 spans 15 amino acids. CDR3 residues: CASSTPWAGRDEQFF. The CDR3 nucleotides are TGTGCCAGTAGTACTCCTTGGGCAGGGAGGGATGAGCAGTTCTTC.

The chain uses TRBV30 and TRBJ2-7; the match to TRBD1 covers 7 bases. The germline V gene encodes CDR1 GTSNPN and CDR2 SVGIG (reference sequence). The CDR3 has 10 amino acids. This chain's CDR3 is CTMGTAEQYF. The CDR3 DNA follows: TGTACCATGGGGACAGCTGAGCAGTACTTC.

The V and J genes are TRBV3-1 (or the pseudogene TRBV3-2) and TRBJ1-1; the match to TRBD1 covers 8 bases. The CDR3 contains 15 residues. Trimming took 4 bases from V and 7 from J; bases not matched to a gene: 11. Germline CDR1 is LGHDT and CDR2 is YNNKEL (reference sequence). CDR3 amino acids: CASSPTRTGTGEAFF. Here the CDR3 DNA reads TGTGCCAGCAGCCCAACCAGGACAGGGACGGGTGAAGCTTTCTTT.

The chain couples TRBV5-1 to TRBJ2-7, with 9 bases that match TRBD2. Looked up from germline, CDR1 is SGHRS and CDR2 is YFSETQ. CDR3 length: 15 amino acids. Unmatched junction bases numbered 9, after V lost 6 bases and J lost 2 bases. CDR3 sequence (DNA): TGCGCCAGCAAGGATCCTGCTAGCGGGACCTACGAGCAGTACTTC. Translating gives CASKDPASGTYEQYF.

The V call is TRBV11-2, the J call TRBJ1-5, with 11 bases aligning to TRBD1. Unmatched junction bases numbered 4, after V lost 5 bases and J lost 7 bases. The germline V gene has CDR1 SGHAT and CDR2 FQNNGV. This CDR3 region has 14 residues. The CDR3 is CASSGTGGGQPQHF. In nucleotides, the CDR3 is TGTGCCAGCAGCGGGACAGGGGGAGGACAGCCCCAGCATTTT.

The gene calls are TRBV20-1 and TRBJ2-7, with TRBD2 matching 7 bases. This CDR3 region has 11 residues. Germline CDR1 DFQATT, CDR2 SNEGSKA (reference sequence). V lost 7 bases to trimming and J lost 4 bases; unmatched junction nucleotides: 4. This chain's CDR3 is CSGISGYEQYF. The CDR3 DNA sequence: TGCAGTGGTATTAGCGGGTACGAGCAGTACTTC.

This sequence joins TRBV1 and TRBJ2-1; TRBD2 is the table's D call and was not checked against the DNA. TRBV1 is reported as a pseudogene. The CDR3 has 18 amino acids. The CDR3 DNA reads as TGCACCAGCAGCCAAGATCCTCCGGAGGCGTTCCCCTCCAATGAGCAGTTCTTC. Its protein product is CTSSQDPPEAFPSNEQFF.

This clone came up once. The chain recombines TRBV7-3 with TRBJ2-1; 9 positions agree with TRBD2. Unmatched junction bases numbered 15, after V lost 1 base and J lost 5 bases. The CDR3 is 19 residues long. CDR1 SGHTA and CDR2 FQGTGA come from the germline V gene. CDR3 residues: CASSLNGETGTSTHNEQFF. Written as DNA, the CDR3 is TGTGCCAGCAGCTTAAACGGGGAGACCGGGACTAGCACGCACAATGAGCAGTTCTTC.

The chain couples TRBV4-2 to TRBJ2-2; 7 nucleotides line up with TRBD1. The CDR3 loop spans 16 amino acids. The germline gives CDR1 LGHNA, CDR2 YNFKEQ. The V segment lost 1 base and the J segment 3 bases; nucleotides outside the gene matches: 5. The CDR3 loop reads CASSQAAQGDTGELFF. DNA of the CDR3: TGTGCCAGCAGCCAAGCAGCGCAGGGGGACACCGGGGAGCTGTTTTTT.

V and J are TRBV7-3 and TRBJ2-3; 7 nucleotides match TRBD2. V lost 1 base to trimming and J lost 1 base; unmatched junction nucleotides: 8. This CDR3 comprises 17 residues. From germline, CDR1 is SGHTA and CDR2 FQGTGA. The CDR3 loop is CASSLRPPSGRTDTQYF. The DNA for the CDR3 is TGTGCCAGCAGCTTAAGGCCGCCTAGCGGTCGCACAGATACGCAGTATTTT.

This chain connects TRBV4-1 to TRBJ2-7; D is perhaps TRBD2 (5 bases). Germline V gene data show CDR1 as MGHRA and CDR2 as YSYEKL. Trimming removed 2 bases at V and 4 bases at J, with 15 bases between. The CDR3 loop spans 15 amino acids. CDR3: CASSQLSSSGYEQYF. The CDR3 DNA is TGCGCCAGCAGCCAACTCTCCTCTTCGGGATACGAGCAGTACTTC.

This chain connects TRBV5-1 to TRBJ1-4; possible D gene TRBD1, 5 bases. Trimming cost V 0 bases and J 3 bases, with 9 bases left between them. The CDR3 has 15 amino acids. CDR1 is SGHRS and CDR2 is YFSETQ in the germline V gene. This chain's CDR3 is CASSLEGIANEKLFF. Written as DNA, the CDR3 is TGCGCCAGCAGCTTGGAGGGGATAGCTAATGAAAAACTGTTTTTT.

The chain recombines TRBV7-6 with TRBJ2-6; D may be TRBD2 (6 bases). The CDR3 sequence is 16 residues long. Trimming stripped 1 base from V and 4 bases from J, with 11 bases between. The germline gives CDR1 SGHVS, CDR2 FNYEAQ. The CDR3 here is CASSLGERAGANVLTF. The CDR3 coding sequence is TGTGCCAGCAGCTTAGGGGAGCGGGCCGGGGCCAACGTCCTGACTTTC.

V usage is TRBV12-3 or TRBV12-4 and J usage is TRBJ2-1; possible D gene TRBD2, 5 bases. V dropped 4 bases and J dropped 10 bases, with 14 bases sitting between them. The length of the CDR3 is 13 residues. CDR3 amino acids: CASSSPVGVEQFF. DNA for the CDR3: TGTGCCAGCAGTTCCCCGGTCGGGGTCGAGCAGTTCTTC.

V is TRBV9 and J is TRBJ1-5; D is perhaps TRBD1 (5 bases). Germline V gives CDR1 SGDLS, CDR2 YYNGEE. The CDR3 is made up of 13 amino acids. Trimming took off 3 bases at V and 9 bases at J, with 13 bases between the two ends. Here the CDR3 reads CASSGGGLGPQHF. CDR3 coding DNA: TGTGCCAGCAGCGGCGGGGGTCTAGGGCCCCAGCATTTT.

The CDR3 reads CASSSPWGGTMNTEAFF. CDR3 sequence (DNA): TGTGCCAGCAGCTCCCCGTGGGGGGGGACCATGAACACTGAAGCTTTCTTT. The gene calls are TRBV11-2 and TRBJ1-1, with D possibly matching TRBD1 (5 bases). Germline-derived CDR1 and CDR2 are SGHAT and FQNNGV. The CDR3 has 17 residues. The V end lost 4 bases, the J end lost 0 bases, and 18 bases lay between the germline ends.

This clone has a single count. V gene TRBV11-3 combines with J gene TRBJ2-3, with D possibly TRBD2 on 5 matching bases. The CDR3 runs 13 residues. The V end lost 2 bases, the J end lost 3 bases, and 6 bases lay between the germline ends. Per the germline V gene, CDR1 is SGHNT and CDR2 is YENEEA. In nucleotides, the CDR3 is TGTGCCAGCAGCTTAAGAGGGACAGATACGCAGTATTTT. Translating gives CASSLRGTDTQYF.